This T cell receptor (beta chain) was captured in a study of T cells in localized non-small cell lung cancer. This clone was seen a handful of times. Its antigen is unknown. From germline, CDR1 is MGHRA and CDR2 YSYEKL. V dropped 4 bases and J dropped 3 bases, with 10 bases sitting between them. The CDR3 spans 14 residues. Study outcomes and limitations: A denser population of T cells in blood accompanied longer overall survival.

Libraries were prepared by immunoSEQ multiplex PCR; TCRdb keeps only in-frame clonotypes and omits some of them. The sample yields more than 4,000 clones, around 40% seen once. The TCR originated in a woman aged 35-75 years with stage I lung adenocarcinoma. The sequencing here drew on lung tumor tissue, taken before any cancer treatment. The J gene is TRBJ2-1, the V gene TRBV4-1; no definite D call. CDR3 in DNA: TGCGCCAGCAGCCCCATTACTCGCTACAATGAGCAGTTCTTC. Protein sequence: CASSPITRYNEQFF.